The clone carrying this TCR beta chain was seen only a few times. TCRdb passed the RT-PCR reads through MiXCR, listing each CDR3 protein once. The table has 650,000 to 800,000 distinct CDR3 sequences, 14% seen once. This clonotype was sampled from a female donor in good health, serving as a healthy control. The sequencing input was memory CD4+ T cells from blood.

In nucleotides, the CDR3 is TGTGCCAGCAGCTTAGAGGGAAGAACACAGCAGTACTTC. Its protein is CASSLEGRTQQYF. The chain carries TRBV7-9 and TRBJ2-7; D unresolved. This CDR3 is 13 amino acids long. V was pared by 1 base and J by 8 bases, with 12 bases between. Germline CDR1 SEHNR, CDR2 FQNEAQ (reference sequence).